Below are 32 T cell receptor beta chains sequenced from a single sample in a study of blood T cell repertoires in COVID-19. Generated by immunoSEQ multiplex PCR, the TCRdb table keeps only in-frame clones and is missing some. The sample holds 380,000 or so clones, around 87% seen once. Sample: PBMCs or T cells enriched from blood (not recorded which). The receptors derive from a man aged 30 to 39 who had recovered from COVID-19.

This clone was counted a few times. This chain joins TRBV27 and TRBJ1-1, with a tentative D call TRBD1 (6 bases). The CDR3 has 14 amino acids. V lost 6 bases to trimming and J lost 1 base, with 12 bases between them. Germline values: CDR1 MNHEY, CDR2 SMNVEV (reference sequence). CDR3 DNA: TGTGCCAGCAGCACAGGGAGATGGAACACTGAAGCTTTCTTT. It is translated as CASSTGRWNTEAFF.

The genes are TRBV5-1 and TRBJ2-2; 15 bases match TRBD2. Trimming removed 4 bases from V and 6 bases from J; junction bases left unmatched: 4. The CDR3 is 16 residues long. The V gene's germline CDR1 is SGHRS and CDR2 YFSETQ. The DNA for the CDR3 is TGCGCCAGCAGCACCCGGACTAGCGGGGGGGCCGGGGAGCTGTTTTTT. Its protein product is CASSTRTSGGAGELFF.

The chain links TRBV5-6 to TRBJ2-1; 11 bases match TRBD2. Germline V lookup: CDR1 SGHDT, CDR2 YYEEEE. This CDR3 contains 16 residues. With V trimmed by 4 bases and J by 7 bases, 10 bases remained unmatched. Here the CDR3 reads CASSPITSGGLNEQFF. The CDR3 bases are TGTGCCAGCAGCCCAATTACTAGCGGGGGCCTTAATGAGCAGTTCTTC.

The chain's CDR3 is CASSPSAGQPQHF. As DNA, the CDR3 is TGTGCCAGCAGCCCCTCTGCGGGTCAGCCCCAGCATTTT. This sequence joins TRBV6-2 or TRBV6-3 and TRBJ1-5; no reliable D call. CDR3 length: 13 residues. Germline assignment: CDR1 MNHEY and CDR2 SVGEGT. Trimming left V 6 bases short and J 6 bases short, with 12 bases between.

This sequence joins TRBV6-1 and TRBJ2-7, with a tentative D call TRBD1 (6 bases). V gave up 6 bases and J gave up 6 bases, with 15 bases separating them. The CDR3 contains 13 residues. Looked up from germline, CDR1 is MNHNS and CDR2 is SASEGT. The CDR3 DNA sequence: TGTGCCAGCAGCGAAACAGGGTACGGCGAGCAGTACTTC. It yields the protein CASSETGYGEQYF.

The chain links TRBV7-9 to TRBJ2-3, with no clear D. The germline CDR1 and CDR2 sequences are SEHNR and FQNEAQ (reference sequence). The CDR3 totals 14 residues. V was pared by 2 bases and J by 2 bases, with 8 bases between. The DNA for the CDR3 is TGTGCCAGCAGCTTACGGTCTCCCACAGATACGCAGTATTTT. Its translation is CASSLRSPTDTQYF. Combining the CDR3 with reference TRBV7-9 and TRBJ2-3 gives the whole variable domain DTGVSQNPRHKITKRGQNVTFRCDPISEHNRLYWYRQTLGQGPEFLTYFQNEAQLEKSRLLSDRFSAERPKGSFSTLEIQRTEQGDSAMYLCASSLRSPTDTQYFGPGTRLTVL.

The chain recombines TRBV30 with TRBJ1-2; TRBD1 aligns across 7 bases. Unmatched junction bases numbered 6, after V lost 7 bases and J lost 7 bases. The CDR3 is 11 residues long. Germline-derived CDR1 and CDR2 are GTSNPN and SVGIG (reference sequence). The DNA of the CDR3 is TGTGCCTATGACAGGGACGCTGGCTACACCTTC. Its translation: CAYDRDAGYTF.

The chain links TRBV19 to TRBJ1-2; the D gene is possibly TRBD1 (5 bases). Germline V CDR1 and CDR2: LNHDA, SQIVND (reference sequence). The CDR3 totals 14 residues. Trimming took 3 bases from V and 2 from J, leaving 10 bases between them. CDR3 coding DNA: TGTGCCAGTAGTATGGTGACAGAAAACTATGGCTACACCTTC. Amino acid sequence: CASSMVTENYGYTF.

This chain connects TRBV7-8 to TRBJ1-2, with D possibly being TRBD1 (6 bases). This CDR3 comprises 13 residues. Germline V gene lookup returns CDR1 SGHVS and CDR2 FQNEAQ. The V and J ends lost 3 bases and 8 bases respectively, with 13 bases between them. DNA for the CDR3: TGTGCCAGCAGCTTTCAGGGGTTCAGCGGCTACACCTTC. It encodes CASSFQGFSGYTF.

The V and J genes are TRBV15 and TRBJ2-2, with D uncertain. Trimming left V 3 bases short and J 6 bases short, with 17 bases between. CDR1 LNHNV and CDR2 YYDKDF come from the germline V gene (reference sequence). The CDR3 runs to 16 residues. CDR3 sequence: CATSSTDRGWAGELFF. Written as DNA, the CDR3 is TGTGCCACCAGCAGTACTGACCGCGGATGGGCCGGGGAGCTGTTTTTT.

This chain uses TRBV10-3 with TRBJ1-1; D remains ambiguous. Germline V lookup: CDR1 ENHRY, CDR2 SYGVKD. The V end lost 0 bases, the J end lost 3 bases, and 14 bases lay between the germline ends. The CDR3 contains 16 residues. For the CDR3, the DNA is TGTGCCATCAGTGAGTCGACCCCCCAGGTCGACACTGAAGCTTTCTTT. It specifies CAISESTPQVDTEAFF.

The chain employs TRBV4-1 and TRBJ1-1; TRBD1 matches at 12 bases. Losses at the gene ends were 4 bases for V and 9 bases for J; bases not matched to a gene: 12. Germline values: CDR1 MGHRA, CDR2 YSYEKL. This CDR3 spans 16 amino acids. The CDR3 bases are TGCGCCAGCAGCCTGACAGGGGGGGGACAGGGGGCAAAAGCTTTCTTT. This translates into CASSLTGGGQGAKAFF.

The chain employs TRBV7-2 and TRBJ1-2; D remains unclear. CDR3 length: 18 amino acids. Per germline, CDR1 SGHTA and CDR2 FQGNSA. V lost 3 bases and J 0 bases, leaving 20 bases between the germline ends. DNA for the CDR3: TGTGCCAGCAGCTTGAGAACTACTGAGAGTAATGCTAACTATGGCTACACCTTC. This codes for CASSLRTTESNANYGYTF.

The sample holds one count of this clone. The chain links TRBV9 to TRBJ1-6; 8 nucleotides match TRBD1. The germline CDR1 and CDR2 sequences are SGDLS and YYNGEE. The CDR3 has 16 residues. Germline trimming cut 3 bases from V and 5 bases from J; bases unmatched to any gene: 7. The CDR3 DNA is TGTGCCAGCAGCGCGACGGGGACAGGCAATAATTCACCCCTCCACTTT. Its protein is CASSATGTGNNSPLHF.

The chain carries TRBV4-1 and TRBJ2-1, with 11 bases fitting TRBD1. Losses at the gene ends were 5 bases for V and 6 bases for J; bases not matched to a gene: 6. The CDR3 loop spans 15 amino acids. CDR1 MGHRA and CDR2 YSYEKL come from the germline V gene. CDR3 protein: CASSSGQGASNEQFF. CDR3 nucleotide sequence: TGCGCCAGCAGCAGCGGACAGGGGGCCTCCAATGAGCAGTTCTTC.

Regarding this clone: In the same sample, other DNA sequences code for this CDR3. The chain uses TRBV5-1 and TRBJ2-5; 9 bases align to TRBD1. CDR3 size: 14 residues. CDR1 SGHRS and CDR2 YFSETQ come from the germline V gene. Trimming removed 4 bases from V and 5 bases from J; junction bases left unmatched: 6. The CDR3 DNA is TGCGCCAGCAGCCCGGGACAGGGATCGGAGACCCAGTACTTC. Its translation is CASSPGQGSETQYF.

A few counts support this clone. This sequence joins TRBV13 and TRBJ2-5; TRBD1 aligns across 8 bases. Germline trimming cut 5 bases from V and 7 bases from J; bases unmatched to any gene: 9. This CDR3 is built from 14 residues. CDR1 and CDR2 (germline): PRHDT, FYEKMQ (reference sequence). The CDR3 DNA follows: TGTGCCAGCAGCCCAGCGGACAGGGCCGGGACCCAGTACTTC. This gives the protein CASSPADRAGTQYF.

The rearrangement links TRBV7-2 to TRBJ1-2; D not resolved. From germline, CDR1 is SGHTA and CDR2 FQGNSA. Deletions cut 5 bases from V and 5 bases from J, with 15 bases between. The length of the CDR3 is 14 residues. CDR3 coding DNA: TGTGCCAGCAGCCCCGGGAGGGCGCGGTATGGCTACACCTTC. As protein: CASSPGRARYGYTF.

The V and J genes are TRBV5-5 and TRBJ2-7, with D hard to call. The V end was cut by 1 base, the J end by 3 bases, with 14 bases between. This CDR3 has 15 amino acids. Germline-derived CDR1 and CDR2 are SGHKS and YYEKEE (reference sequence). Here the CDR3 reads CASSLYPDMGYEQYF. Written as DNA, the CDR3 is TGTGCCAGCAGCTTGTACCCAGACATGGGCTACGAGCAGTACTTC.

The rearrangement links TRBV13 to TRBJ1-4; D is possibly TRBD1 (5 bases). CDR1 and CDR2 (germline): PRHDT, FYEKMQ (reference sequence). The V gene lost 7 bases and the J gene lost 3 bases, with 9 bases spanning the gap. CDR3 length: 13 residues. The CDR3 DNA reads as TGTGCCAGCAAGGGGACTCCTAATGAAAAACTGTTTTTT. This gives the protein CASKGTPNEKLFF.

Here the CDR3 DNA reads TGTGCCAGCAGCCACGGGGGAGGCAGGGGGGAAGCTTTCTTT. Amino acids: CASSHGGGRGEAFF. The chain links TRBV3-1 (or the pseudogene TRBV3-2) to TRBJ1-1, with 7 bases lining up with TRBD1. The V gene end was trimmed by 3 bases and the J gene end by 8 bases; junction bases not matched to a gene: 9. The CDR3 is 14 residues long. In germline, CDR1 is LGHDT, CDR2 YNNKEL (reference sequence).

The chain links TRBV5-6 to TRBJ1-2; TRBD1 is a possible D gene (5 bases). The CDR3 consists of 13 residues. Germline loops: CDR1 SGHDT, CDR2 YYEEEE. V shed 7 bases and J shed 2 bases, with 12 bases lying between them. The CDR3 here is CASGYRRNYGYTF. The CDR3 nucleotides read TGTGCCAGCGGATACAGGAGAAACTATGGCTACACCTTC.

The chain links TRBV7-2 to TRBJ1-5, with D possibly being TRBD1 (6 bases). V lost 1 base and J 2 bases, leaving 9 bases between the germline ends. This CDR3 region has 15 residues. The V gene's germline CDR1 is SGHTA and CDR2 FQGNSA. CDR3 sequence (DNA): TGTGCCAGCAGCTTAGGGACAGTGGGCAATCAGCCCCAGCATTTT. Translated: CASSLGTVGNQPQHF.

In this sample, this clone turned up once. This chain links TRBV11-2 with TRBJ1-2; D uncertain. This CDR3 has 13 residues. Germline values: CDR1 SGHAT, CDR2 FQNNGV. Trimming left V 3 bases short and J 4 bases short, with 9 bases between. The CDR3 loop reads CASSFGEGYGYTF. CDR3 coding DNA: TGTGCCAGCAGCTTCGGGGAGGGCTATGGCTACACCTTC.

J is TRBJ1-1 and V is TRBV19; 9 bases are a match to TRBD1. The CDR3 is 16 amino acids. V trimming: 7 bases; J trimming: 0 bases; junction bases outside the gene matches: 9. Per the germline V gene, CDR1 is LNHDA and CDR2 is SQIVND (reference sequence). The CDR3 DNA reads TGTGCCAGTACGGGGGGGACAGGGCTAATGAACACTGAAGCTTTCTTT. Its protein is CASTGGTGLMNTEAFF.

J is TRBJ2-5 and V is TRBV7-2, with unresolved D. The CDR3 extends over 15 amino acids. Per germline, CDR1 SGHTA and CDR2 FQGNSA. The V end was cut by 4 bases, the J end by 5 bases, with 17 bases between. The CDR3 nucleotides read TGTGCCAGCAGCTCCCGGGTCCTTAGGAGCGAGACCCAGTACTTC. Its translation: CASSSRVLRSETQYF.

The chain recombines TRBV6-5 with TRBJ1-2; 8 nucleotides line up with TRBD1. Per the germline V gene, CDR1 is MNHEY and CDR2 is SVGAGI. The CDR3 is 15 residues long. After removal of 0 bases from V and 7 bases from J, the junction contained 7 bases not matched to a gene. The CDR3 DNA follows: TGTGCCAGCAGTTACTCGGGGGACAGGACGAGTGGCTACACCTTC. Translation gives CASSYSGDRTSGYTF.

This clone has only one observation. This chain uses TRBV5-8 with TRBJ1-1; D gene ambiguous. V was pared by 1 base and J by 13 bases, with 17 bases between. The CDR3 totals 13 residues. Germline V gives CDR1 SGHTS, CDR2 YDEGEE. Here the CDR3 DNA reads TGTGCCAGCAGCTTGTTCCGGGAGCCTGTAAGTTTCTTT. It translates to CASSLFREPVSFF.

This chain connects TRBV2 to TRBJ2-1; TRBD2 agrees at 11 bases. The CDR3 totals 15 residues. The V gene end was trimmed by 0 bases and the J gene end by 9 bases; junction bases not matched to a gene: 4. From germline, CDR1 is SNHLY and CDR2 FYNNEI. DNA for the CDR3: TGTGCCAGCAGTGAAGCTAGCGGGGGGGCCATTGAGCAGTTCTTC. Its translation: CASSEASGGAIEQFF.

This chain uses TRBV18 with TRBJ2-2, with a tentative D call TRBD2 (6 bases). The CDR3 contains 16 residues. Trimming cost V 2 bases and J 3 bases, with 13 bases left between them. The V gene's germline CDR1 is KGHSH and CDR2 LQKENI. For the CDR3, the DNA is TGTGCCAGCTCACCATCTTTTCCGGGAGACACCGGGGAGCTGTTTTTT. Its translation is CASSPSFPGDTGELFF.

The V and J genes are TRBV7-9 and TRBJ1-1, with D unclear. The germline V gene has CDR1 SEHNR and CDR2 FQNEAQ (reference sequence). The V gene lost 1 base and the J gene lost 1 base, with 7 bases spanning the gap. CDR3 length: 14 residues. The CDR3 loop is CASSLVEGNTEAFF. DNA of the CDR3: TGTGCCAGCAGCTTAGTGGAGGGGAACACTGAAGCTTTCTTT.

V gene TRBV5-4 combines with J gene TRBJ2-1; perhaps TRBD2 as D (5 bases). This CDR3 region has 16 residues. Germline CDR1 and CDR2: SGHNT and YYREEE (reference sequence). Trimming took off 0 bases at V and 3 bases at J, with 13 bases between the two ends. The CDR3 DNA sequence: TGTGCCAGCAGCTTGGCTCGAGGGCTCATCTACAATGAGCAGTTCTTC. Its translation: CASSLARGLIYNEQFF.